A single sample gave rise to the 26 T cell receptor beta chains below, sequenced in a study of regulatory T cells in long-lasting Graves disease. Stated time point: newly diagnosed GD, antithyroid drugs for less than 3 months. With RNA extracted from PBMCs as input, the TCR library was made. In building TCR beta libraries, iRepertoire HTBI primers were used together with Arm-PCR of CDR3 regions. One entry per CDR3 protein, called by TCRdb with MiXCR from the multiplex PCR reads. The table includes 300,000 to 400,000 distinct CDR3 sequences, approximately 16% detected once. This same sample was also part of a study on T cells in Graves' hyperthyroidism and ophthalmopathy.

Material: peripheral blood mononuclear cells (PBMCs), obtained at new diagnosis, from a patient treated with antithyroid drugs. Receptors originate from a man in his forties with Graves disease.

This clonotype was observed at least ten times. The rearrangement links TRBV5-1 to TRBJ2-5, with 9 bases lining up with TRBD1. Germline CDR1 SGHRS, CDR2 YFSETQ. The CDR3 is 16 amino acids. V was pared by 4 bases and J by 4 bases, with 11 bases of the junction left unmatched. The CDR3 here is CASSQVPGQGGETQYF. Written as DNA, the CDR3 is TGCGCCAGCAGCCAAGTACCGGGACAGGGAGGAGAGACCCAGTACTTC.

This clonotype occurred many times. The rearrangement links TRBV20-1 to TRBJ2-3, with D perhaps assigned TRBD1 or TRBD2 (6 bases each). The CDR3 is 14 residues long. Germline V gene data show CDR1 as DFQATT and CDR2 as SNEGSKA (reference sequence). V lost 0 bases and J 4 bases, leaving 11 bases between the germline ends. CDR3 coding DNA: TGCAGTGCTAGAGATCCCGGGGGCTCAGATACGCAGTATTTT. Encoded protein: CSARDPGGSDTQYF.

A few counts support this clonotype. A much more abundant neighbour one base away suggests this may be a read error. The chain employs TRBV20-1 and TRBJ1-1, with a possible D match to TRBD1 (5 bases). The CDR3 length is 14 residues. V shed 2 bases and J shed 0 bases, with 10 bases lying between them. The germline gives CDR1 DFQATT, CDR2 SNEGSKA (reference sequence). CDR3 coding DNA: TGCAGTGCTAGACCTCGGACACTGAACACTGAAGCTTTCTTT. Protein: CSARPRTLNTEAFF.

This clonotype came up once. A far larger clone is only one base removed, so a read error is likely. The genes are TRBV30 and TRBJ2-1, with D maybe TRBD1 (5 bases). The last part of the DNA fits TRBJ2-5 better; the J call may be wrong. Germline CDR1 GTSNPN, CDR2 SVGIG (reference sequence). The CDR3 sequence is 15 residues long. CDR3: CAWSVRTCREETQYF. DNA of the CDR3: TGTGCCTGGAGTGTACGTACTTGCAGGGAAGAGACCCAGTACTTC.

This clonotype was picked up a small number of times. This chain joins TRBV19 and TRBJ1-1; D is possibly TRBD1 (6 bases). The CDR3 covers 15 residues. Between the trimmed V and J ends, which lost 8 bases and 0 bases, there was a span of 16 bases. Per the germline V gene, CDR1 is LNHDA and CDR2 is SQIVND (reference sequence). CDR3 amino acids: CASSSPTGLNTEAFF. In DNA, the CDR3 is TGTGCCAGTTCATCCCCCACAGGGCTGAACACTGAAGCTTTCTTT.

At least ten counts were recorded for this clonotype. The rearrangement links TRBV11-2 to TRBJ2-1; weak D call: TRBD1 (7 bases). Germline V gene sequence: CDR1 SGHAT, CDR2 FQNNGV. There are 13 residues in the CDR3. Trimming took off 0 bases at V and 13 bases at J, with 13 bases between the two ends. CDR3 protein: CASSLDQGGGQFF. The DNA for the CDR3 is TGTGCCAGCAGCTTAGATCAGGGGGGAGGACAGTTCTTC.

This clonotype showed up many times. The rearrangement joins TRBV2 to TRBJ2-3; TRBD1 matches at 8 bases. Germline loops: CDR1 SNHLY, CDR2 FYNNEI. V lost 6 bases to trimming and J lost 1 base; unmatched junction nucleotides: 6. CDR3 length: 15 residues. The CDR3 DNA reads TGTGCCAGCAGCGACCCGGGACAGGGCACAGATACGCAGTATTTT. This gives the protein CASSDPGQGTDTQYF. The whole variable domain, filled in from reference TRBV2 and TRBJ2-3, reads EPEVTQTPSHQVTQMGQEVILRCVPISNHLYFYWYRQILGQKVEFLVSFYNNEISEKSEIFDDQFSVERPDGSNFTLKIRSTKLEDSAMYFCASSDPGQGTDTQYFGPGTRLTVL.

This clonotype has ten or more counts. The DNA of the CDR3 is TGTGCCAGCAGTGAATATCCGGGGCAGGGTGGTTCACCCCTCCACTTT. This translates into CASSEYPGQGGSPLHF. The chain couples TRBV25-1 to TRBJ1-6; TRBD1 is a possible D gene (5 bases). The V and J ends lost 0 bases and 9 bases respectively, with 15 bases between them. In germline, CDR1 is MGHDK, CDR2 SYGVNS. The CDR3 covers 16 residues.

This clonotype appeared many times. The chain recombines TRBV4-2 with TRBJ1-5; no definite D call. The length of the CDR3 is 15 residues. Germline values: CDR1 LGHNA, CDR2 YNFKEQ. The ends were cut back, 4 bases at V and 2 bases at J, with 12 bases in the middle. The CDR3, as DNA: TGTGCCAGCAGCCCCTTCCAATCGGGCAATCAGCCCCAGCATTTT. Its protein product is CASSPFQSGNQPQHF.

The V call is TRBV7-8, the J call TRBJ1-1, with 7 bases fitting TRBD1. The CDR3 extends over 15 amino acids. Germline V CDR1 and CDR2: SGHVS, FQNEAQ. The V and J ends lost 5 bases and 4 bases, in that order; junction bases with no gene match: 10. The CDR3 here is CASSIRQGESTEAFF. In DNA form, the CDR3 reads TGTGCCAGCAGCATACGACAGGGTGAGAGCACTGAAGCTTTCTTT.

This clonotype was counted at least ten times. The rearrangement links TRBV3-1 to TRBJ2-3; D unresolved. CDR3 length equals 14 residues. From germline, CDR1 is LGHDT and CDR2 YNNKEL (reference sequence). The V end was cut by 2 bases, the J end by 0 bases, with 6 bases between. The CDR3 spells CASSQRVSTDTQYF. The CDR3 region has the DNA TGTGCCAGCAGCCAACGGGTCAGCACAGATACGCAGTATTTT.

This clonotype appeared many times. The chain recombines TRBV18 with TRBJ1-1; 7 nucleotides agree with TRBD1. From germline, CDR1 is KGHSH and CDR2 LQKENI. The CDR3 contains 16 residues. The V gene end was trimmed by 2 bases and the J gene end by 1 base; junction bases not matched to a gene: 7. The CDR3 region has the DNA TGTGCCAGCTCACCAAGAATCGGGACAGAGAACACTGAAGCTTTCTTT. Translating gives CASSPRIGTENTEAFF.

There are many counts of this clonotype. This sequence joins TRBV28 and TRBJ2-7; D unclear. Germline assignment: CDR1 MDHEN and CDR2 SYDVKM. CDR3 size: 14 residues. V was cut by 7 bases and J by 7 bases, with 20 bases left in between. In DNA, the CDR3 is TGTGCCAGCATCTCGGCCTCCTCGGTGCGAGAGCAGTACTTC. It specifies CASISASSVREQYF. Using reference TRBV28 and TRBJ2-7 for the parts outside the CDR3, the full variable domain is DVKVTQSSRYLVKRTGEKVFLECVQDMDHENMFWYRQDPGLGLRLIYFSYDVKMKEKGDIPEGYSVSREKKERFSLILESASTNQTSMYLCASISASSVREQYFGPGTRLTVT.

This clonotype was seen repeatedly, ten times or more. This chain connects TRBV28 to TRBJ1-6; tentative D call: TRBD1 (6 bases). V was shortened by 3 bases and J by 10 bases, with 16 bases between the two germline ends. The CDR3 totals 15 residues. The V gene's germline CDR1 is MDHEN and CDR2 SYDVKM. CDR3 DNA: TGTGCCAGCAGTTTCCCGACGACAGGCGGCTCACCCCTCCACTTT. This codes for CASSFPTTGGSPLHF.

Concerning this clonotype: The junction shows a germline mismatch at one end, possibly a read error. The chain is built from TRBV6-1 and TRBJ1-5, with a possible D match to TRBD1 (6 bases). CDR3 length equals 16 residues. The germline CDR1 and CDR2 sequences are MNHNS and SASEGT. CDR3: CASSGGGRGSDQPQHF. CDR3 bases: TGTGCCAGCAGCGGAGGTGGCAGGGGTAGCGATCAGCCCCAGCATTTT.

This clonotype was observed a few times. The chain carries TRBV10-3 and TRBJ2-3; D assignment may be TRBD1 or TRBD2 (5 bases each). V shed 1 base and J shed 8 bases, with 7 bases lying between them. The CDR3 is 12 amino acids. Germline loops: CDR1 ENHRY, CDR2 SYGVKD. CDR3 DNA: TGTGCCATCAGTGAGTGGGACGCTACGCAGTATTTT. Translating gives CAISEWDATQYF.

Many counts were recorded for this clonotype. The chain links TRBV27 to TRBJ2-3, with D perhaps given as TRBD1 or TRBD2 (5 bases each). The CDR3 is made up of 14 amino acids. Trimming pared 5 bases from V and 6 bases from J, leaving 15 bases between. Per the germline V gene, CDR1 is MNHEY and CDR2 is SMNVEV (reference sequence). The CDR3 reads CASSPIQWGDTQYF. CDR3 DNA: TGTGCCAGCAGTCCGATTCAATGGGGGGATACGCAGTATTTT.

This chain joins TRBV5-1 and TRBJ1-2; 10 bases are shared with TRBD1. Germline V CDR1 and CDR2: SGHRS, YFSETQ. J gave up 12 bases and V 4 bases, and 9 bases lay outside the gene matches. This CDR3 contains 13 residues. The CDR3 DNA sequence: TGCGCCAGCAGCACCGACGGACAGGGGGTGGACACCTTC. This codes for CASSTDGQGVDTF.

This clonotype showed up many times. The chain has TRBV20-1 and TRBJ1-5, with D perhaps TRBD1 (6 bases). CDR1 and CDR2 (germline): DFQATT, SNEGSKA (reference sequence). CDR3 length: 14 residues. V lost 3 bases to trimming and J lost 7 bases, with 16 bases between them. CDR3: CSASFGTRGQPQHF. DNA of the CDR3: TGCAGTGCTAGTTTTGGGACTAGGGGGCAGCCCCAGCATTTT.

V usage is TRBV2 and J usage is TRBJ1-5; 7 bases map to TRBD1. Germline CDR1 reads SNHLY; CDR2 reads FYNNEI. V shed 5 bases and J 4 bases; nucleotides not matched to a gene: 5. The CDR3 has 14 residues. Written as DNA, the CDR3 is TGTGCCAGCAGTCCAATGACAGGGAATCAGCCCCAGCATTTT. Protein sequence: CASSPMTGNQPQHF.

Concerning this clonotype itself: A much more abundant neighbour one base away suggests this may be a read error. The chain joins TRBV10-1 to TRBJ2-3; weak D call: TRBD2 (6 bases). The CDR3 length is 15 residues. Germline V lookup: CDR1 WNHNN, CDR2 SYGVQD (reference sequence). The DNA of the CDR3 is TGTGCCGTCAGTGGCGCGGGGCTACTCACAGATACGCAGTATTTT. This gives the protein CAVSGAGLLTDTQYF.

This clonotype has a count of ten or more. J is TRBJ1-1 and V is TRBV28, with TRBD1 matching 7 bases. Looked up from germline, CDR1 is MDHEN and CDR2 is SYDVKM. V dropped 1 base and J dropped 5; count of bases not matched to a gene: 7. The CDR3 contains 15 residues. This chain's CDR3 is CASSLFRGRKTEAFF. The CDR3 DNA follows: TGTGCCAGCAGTTTATTTAGGGGGCGAAAGACTGAAGCTTTCTTT.

This clonotype turned up a few times. This chain uses TRBV4-2 with TRBJ2-2, with TRBD1 as a possible D gene (7 bases). This CDR3 spans 17 amino acids. The germline gives CDR1 LGHNA, CDR2 YNFKEQ. Trimming took off 4 bases at V and 4 bases at J, with 19 bases between the two ends. The CDR3 region is CASSPKRRQGGTGELFF. In DNA, the CDR3 is TGTGCCAGCAGCCCCAAGCGGCGGCAGGGGGGCACCGGGGAGCTGTTTTTT.

The chain has TRBV5-6 and TRBJ2-5; TRBD1 aligns across 8 bases. Germline trimming cut 0 bases from V and 4 bases from J; bases unmatched to any gene: 11. CDR3 size: 17 residues. Germline V gene lookup returns CDR1 SGHDT and CDR2 YYEEEE. The CDR3 spells CASSLGTGRGLIETQYF. CDR3 DNA sequence: TGTGCCAGCAGCTTGGGGACAGGGCGCGGGCTTATAGAGACCCAGTACTTC.

This clonotype has a single count. V gene TRBV18 combines with J gene TRBJ2-6; D gene uncertain. The germline V and J ends were trimmed by 3 bases and 8 bases, with 11 bases remaining between them. Looked up from germline, CDR1 is KGHSH and CDR2 is LQKENI. CDR3 length: 14 residues. CDR3 nucleotide sequence: TGTGCCAGCTCACCGCCACGACCCTCCAACGTCCTGACTTTC. Its protein is CASSPPRPSNVLTF.

Worth noting for this clonotype: This may come from a read error, since a much larger clone is one base off. The V gene is TRBV10-3, the J gene TRBJ1-1, with D uncertain. Deletions cut 2 bases from V and 4 bases from J, with 8 bases between. CDR3 size: 13 residues. Germline V lookup: CDR1 ENHRY, CDR2 SYGVKD. The CDR3 DNA follows: TGTGCCATCAGTGAGGGGTGGGGCACTGAAGCTTTCTTT. This gives the protein CAISEGWGTEAFF.